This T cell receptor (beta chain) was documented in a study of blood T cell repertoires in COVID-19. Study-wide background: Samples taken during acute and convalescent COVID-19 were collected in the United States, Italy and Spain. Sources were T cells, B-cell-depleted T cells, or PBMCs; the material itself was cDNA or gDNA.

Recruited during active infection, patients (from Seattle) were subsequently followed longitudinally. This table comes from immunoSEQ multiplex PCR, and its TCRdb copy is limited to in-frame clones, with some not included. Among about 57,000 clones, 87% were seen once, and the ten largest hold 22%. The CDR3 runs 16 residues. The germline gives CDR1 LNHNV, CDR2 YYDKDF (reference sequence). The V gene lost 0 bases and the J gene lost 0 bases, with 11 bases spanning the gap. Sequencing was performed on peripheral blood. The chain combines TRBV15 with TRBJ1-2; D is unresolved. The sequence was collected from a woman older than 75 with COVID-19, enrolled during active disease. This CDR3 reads CATSREIQLANYGYTF. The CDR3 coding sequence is TGTGCCACCAGCAGAGAAATACAGTTAGCTAACTATGGCTACACCTTC.